This TCR beta chain was sequenced in a study of CD8 T cells in ankylosing spondylitis. On this clonotype itself: Its antigen remains unidentified.

Findings and caveats of the study: Made up of under 10 highly homologous variants, a TCR beta motif appeared characteristic of ankylosing spondylitis blood.

Scientists made TCR beta libraries using quantitative 5'-RACE with molecular barcodes. TCRdb ran MiXCR on the 5' RACE reads and lists one entry per CDR3 protein. The sample contains about 360,000 distinct CDR3 sequences, 20% to 25% of which appear only once. The CDR3 is 15 residues long. The trim removed 2 bases at V and 3 bases at J, leaving 0 bases unmatched. The sample taken for sequencing was blood, either unsorted or a sorted T cell fraction (not recorded which). This sequence joins TRBV12-3 or TRBV12-4 and TRBJ2-5; TRBD2 matches at 13 bases. This TCR was sampled from a male donor with ankylosing spondylitis or in good health (not recorded which). CDR3 region: CASSLTSGGEETQYF. For the CDR3, the DNA is TGTGCCAGCAGTTTAACTAGCGGGGGGGAAGAGACCCAGTACTTC.